A few counts support the clone carrying this T cell receptor beta chain. Its antigen is unknown. V was pared by 5 bases and J by 9 bases, with 14 bases of the junction left unmatched. Germline V CDR1 and CDR2: SGHTA, FQGNSA. The CDR3 consists of 16 residues. TCR beta cDNA libraries included unique molecular identifiers. TCRdb reprocessed the PCR reads via MiXCR and lists one record per CDR3 protein. Seen here are a few hundred thousand distinct CDR3 sequences, about a third observed once, and the top ten hold 13%. The record originates from a study of post-analysis software for immune sequencing data. Study-wide results and limits: In patients, TRBV5-6, TRBV5-1 and TRBV20-1 belonged to roughly 5 TRBV segments found more frequently than in controls.

The sample taken for sequencing was blood. The chain joins TRBV7-2 to TRBJ2-3; TRBD2 matches 10 bases. The sequence was obtained from a girl between 10 and 17 years old with multiple sclerosis. CDR3 region: CASSPGSGGTHGTQYF. The CDR3 DNA is TGTGCCAGCAGCCCCGGTAGCGGGGGGACCCACGGCACGCAGTATTTT.